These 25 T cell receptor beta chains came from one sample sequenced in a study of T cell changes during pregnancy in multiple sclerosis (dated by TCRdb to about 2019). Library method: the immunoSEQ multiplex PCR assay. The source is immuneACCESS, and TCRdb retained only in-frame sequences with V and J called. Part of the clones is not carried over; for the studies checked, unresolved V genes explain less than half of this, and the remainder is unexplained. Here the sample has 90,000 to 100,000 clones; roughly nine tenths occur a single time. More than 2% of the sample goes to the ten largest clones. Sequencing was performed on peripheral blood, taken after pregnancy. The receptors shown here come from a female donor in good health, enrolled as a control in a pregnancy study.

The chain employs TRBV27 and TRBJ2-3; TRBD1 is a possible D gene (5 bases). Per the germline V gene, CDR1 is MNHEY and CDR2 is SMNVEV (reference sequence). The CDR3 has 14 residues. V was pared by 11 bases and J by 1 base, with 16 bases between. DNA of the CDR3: TGTGCCTCCCGGGTGGAAGGGGGCACAGATACGCAGTATTTT. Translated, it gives CASRVEGGTDTQYF.

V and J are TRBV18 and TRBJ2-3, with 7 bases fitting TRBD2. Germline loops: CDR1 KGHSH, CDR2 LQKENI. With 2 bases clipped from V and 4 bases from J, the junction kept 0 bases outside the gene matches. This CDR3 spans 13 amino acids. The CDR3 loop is CASSPAGADTQYF. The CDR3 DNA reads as TGTGCCAGCTCACCAGCGGGGGCAGATACGCAGTATTTT.

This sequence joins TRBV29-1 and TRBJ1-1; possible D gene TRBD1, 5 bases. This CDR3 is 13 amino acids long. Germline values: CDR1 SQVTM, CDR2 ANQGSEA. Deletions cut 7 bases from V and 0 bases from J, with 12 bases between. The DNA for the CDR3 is TGCAGCGCCTCTACAGGTATGAACACTGAAGCTTTCTTT. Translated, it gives CSASTGMNTEAFF.

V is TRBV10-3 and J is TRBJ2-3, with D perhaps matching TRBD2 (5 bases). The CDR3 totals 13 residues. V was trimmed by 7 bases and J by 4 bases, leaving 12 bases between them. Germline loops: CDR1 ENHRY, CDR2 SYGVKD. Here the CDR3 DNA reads TGTGCCATCACCAGCGGAGGCGCAGATACGCAGTATTTT. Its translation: CAITSGGADTQYF.

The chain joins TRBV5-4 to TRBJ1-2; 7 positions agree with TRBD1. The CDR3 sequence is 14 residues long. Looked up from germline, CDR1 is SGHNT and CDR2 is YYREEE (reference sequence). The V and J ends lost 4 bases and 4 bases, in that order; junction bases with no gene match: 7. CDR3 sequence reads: CASSMRQGGYGYTF. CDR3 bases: TGTGCCAGCAGCATGAGACAGGGAGGCTATGGCTACACCTTC.

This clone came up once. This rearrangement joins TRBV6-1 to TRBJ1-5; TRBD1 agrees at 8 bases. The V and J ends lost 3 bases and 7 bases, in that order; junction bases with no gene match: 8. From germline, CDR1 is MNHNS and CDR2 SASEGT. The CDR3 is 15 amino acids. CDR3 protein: CASSDDGQGGQPQHF. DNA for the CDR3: TGTGCCAGCAGTGACGATGGACAGGGTGGCCAGCCCCAGCATTTT.

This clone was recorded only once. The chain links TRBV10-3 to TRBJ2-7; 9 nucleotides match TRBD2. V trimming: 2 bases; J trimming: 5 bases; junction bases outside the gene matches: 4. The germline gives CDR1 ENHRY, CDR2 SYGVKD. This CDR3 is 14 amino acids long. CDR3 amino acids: CAISETRTSDEQYF. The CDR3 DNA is TGTGCCATCAGTGAGACCAGGACTAGCGACGAGCAGTACTTC.

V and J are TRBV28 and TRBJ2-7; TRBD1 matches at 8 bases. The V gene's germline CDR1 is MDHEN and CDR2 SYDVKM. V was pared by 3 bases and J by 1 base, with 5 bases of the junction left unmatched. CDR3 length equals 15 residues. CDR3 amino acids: CASSFRGQVSYEQYF. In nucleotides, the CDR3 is TGTGCCAGCAGTTTTAGGGGACAGGTATCCTACGAGCAGTACTTC. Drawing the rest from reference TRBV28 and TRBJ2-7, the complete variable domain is DVKVTQSSRYLVKRTGEKVFLECVQDMDHENMFWYRQDPGLGLRLIYFSYDVKMKEKGDIPEGYSVSREKKERFSLILESASTNQTSMYLCASSFRGQVSYEQYFGPGTRLTVT.

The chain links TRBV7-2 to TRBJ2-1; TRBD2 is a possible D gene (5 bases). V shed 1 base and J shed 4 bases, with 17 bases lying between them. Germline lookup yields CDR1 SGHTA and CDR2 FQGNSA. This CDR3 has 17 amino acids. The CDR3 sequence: CASSLEDWASMYNEQFF. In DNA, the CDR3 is TGTGCCAGCAGCTTAGAGGATTGGGCTAGCATGTACAATGAGCAGTTCTTC.

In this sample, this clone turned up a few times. The CDR3 nucleotides read TGTGCCAGCAGTTTGTACGGGATTTACGCCGAGCAGTTCTTC. Amino acids: CASSLYGIYAEQFF. This chain links TRBV28 with TRBJ2-1; a weak D match, TRBD2 (5 bases). CDR1 is MDHEN, CDR2 SYDVKM, per germline. The V gene lost 3 bases and the J gene lost 10 bases, with 16 bases spanning the gap. The CDR3 extends over 14 amino acids.

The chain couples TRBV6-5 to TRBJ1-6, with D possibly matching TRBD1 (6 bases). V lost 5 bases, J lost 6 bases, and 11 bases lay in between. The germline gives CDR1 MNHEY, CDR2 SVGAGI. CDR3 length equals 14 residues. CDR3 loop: CASSETGRNSPLHF. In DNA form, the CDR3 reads TGTGCCAGCAGTGAGACAGGTCGTAATTCACCCCTCCACTTT.

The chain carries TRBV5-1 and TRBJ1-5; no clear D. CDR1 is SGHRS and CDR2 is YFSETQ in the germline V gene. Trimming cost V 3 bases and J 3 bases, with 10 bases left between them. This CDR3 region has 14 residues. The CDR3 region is CASSYGLINQPQHF. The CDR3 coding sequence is TGCGCCAGCAGCTATGGACTGATCAATCAGCCCCAGCATTTT.

CDR3 coding DNA: TGTGCCAGCACAGGGTTCGTAGCGGGGGGAAGAGAGACCCAGTACTTC. Protein: CASTGFVAGGRETQYF. V gene TRBV27 combines with J gene TRBJ2-5, with 10 bases aligning to TRBD2. Germline V gene data show CDR1 as MNHEY and CDR2 as SMNVEV (reference sequence). V lost 7 bases, J lost 4 bases, and 12 bases stayed unmatched. This CDR3 spans 16 amino acids.

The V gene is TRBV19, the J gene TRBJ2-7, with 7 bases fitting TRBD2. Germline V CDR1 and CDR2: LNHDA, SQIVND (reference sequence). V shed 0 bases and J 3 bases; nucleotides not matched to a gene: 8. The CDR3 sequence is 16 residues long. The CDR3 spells CASSIDPRASGYEQYF. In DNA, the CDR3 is TGTGCCAGTAGTATAGACCCCCGGGCTAGCGGCTACGAGCAGTACTTC.

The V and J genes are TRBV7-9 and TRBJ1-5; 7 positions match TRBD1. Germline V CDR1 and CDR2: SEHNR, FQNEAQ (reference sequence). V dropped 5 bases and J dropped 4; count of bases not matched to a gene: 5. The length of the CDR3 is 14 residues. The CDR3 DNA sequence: TGTGCCAGCAGCCCTCCGGGACAGAATCAGCCCCAGCATTTT. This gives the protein CASSPPGQNQPQHF.

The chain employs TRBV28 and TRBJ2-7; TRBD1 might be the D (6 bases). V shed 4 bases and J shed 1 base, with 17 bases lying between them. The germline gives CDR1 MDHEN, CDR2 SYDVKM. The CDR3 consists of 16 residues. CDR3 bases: TGTGCCAGCAGTTCCTCGGACAGCCCTTCTTCCTACGAGCAGTACTTC. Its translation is CASSSSDSPSSYEQYF.

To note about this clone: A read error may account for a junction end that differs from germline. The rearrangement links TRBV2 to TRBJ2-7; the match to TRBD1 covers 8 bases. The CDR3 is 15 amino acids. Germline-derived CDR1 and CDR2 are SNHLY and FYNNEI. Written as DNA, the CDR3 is TGTGCCGGCAGTGAGGGGGACAGGTCAATCTACGAGCAGTACTTC. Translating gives CAGSEGDRSIYEQYF.

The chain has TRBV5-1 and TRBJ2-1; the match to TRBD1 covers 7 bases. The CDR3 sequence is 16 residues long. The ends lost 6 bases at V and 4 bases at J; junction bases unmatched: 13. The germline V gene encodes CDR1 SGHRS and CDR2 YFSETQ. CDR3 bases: TGCGCCAGCACCACTAAGCGGACAGGTAGATACAATGAGCAGTTCTTC. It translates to CASTTKRTGRYNEQFF.

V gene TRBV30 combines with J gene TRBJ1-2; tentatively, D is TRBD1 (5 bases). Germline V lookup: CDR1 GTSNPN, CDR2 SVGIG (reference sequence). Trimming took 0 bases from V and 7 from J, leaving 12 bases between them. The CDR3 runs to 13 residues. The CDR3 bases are TGTGCCTGGAGTGTCGGAGGGGTTCGTGGCTACACCTTC. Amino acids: CAWSVGGVRGYTF.

The CDR3 DNA reads as TGTGCCAGCAGTGTTGACAGGGGCGACTACAATGAGCAGTTCTTC. It is translated as CASSVDRGDYNEQFF. This sequence joins TRBV6-5 and TRBJ2-1; TRBD1 agrees at 8 bases. CDR3 length: 15 residues. In germline, CDR1 is MNHEY, CDR2 SVGAGI. The J segment lost 3 bases and the V segment lost 5 bases, leaving 6 bases of the junction unmatched.

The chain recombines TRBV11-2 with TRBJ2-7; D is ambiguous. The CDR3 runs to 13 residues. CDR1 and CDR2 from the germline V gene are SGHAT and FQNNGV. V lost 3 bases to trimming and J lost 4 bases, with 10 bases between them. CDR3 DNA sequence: TGTGCCAGCAGCTTTTTAGAGACATACGAGCAGTACTTC. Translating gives CASSFLETYEQYF.

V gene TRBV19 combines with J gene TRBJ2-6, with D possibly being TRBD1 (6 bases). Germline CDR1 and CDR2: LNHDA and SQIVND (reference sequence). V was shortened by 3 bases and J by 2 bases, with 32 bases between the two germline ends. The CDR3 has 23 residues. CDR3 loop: CASSMIWERQIGQGWTGANVLTF. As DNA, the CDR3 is TGTGCCAGTAGTATGATTTGGGAAAGACAAATAGGGCAGGGGTGGACTGGGGCCAACGTCCTGACTTTC.

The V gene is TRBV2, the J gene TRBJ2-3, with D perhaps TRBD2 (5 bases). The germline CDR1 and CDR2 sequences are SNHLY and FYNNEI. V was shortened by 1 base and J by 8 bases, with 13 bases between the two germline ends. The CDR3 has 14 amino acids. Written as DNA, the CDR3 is TGTGCCAGCAGTGAAGGAGCGGACGTCGGTACGCAGTATTTT. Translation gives CASSEGADVGTQYF. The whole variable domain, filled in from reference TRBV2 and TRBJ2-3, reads EPEVTQTPSHQVTQMGQEVILRCVPISNHLYFYWYRQILGQKVEFLVSFYNNEISEKSEIFDDQFSVERPDGSNFTLKIRSTKLEDSAMYFCASSEGADVGTQYFGPGTRLTVL.

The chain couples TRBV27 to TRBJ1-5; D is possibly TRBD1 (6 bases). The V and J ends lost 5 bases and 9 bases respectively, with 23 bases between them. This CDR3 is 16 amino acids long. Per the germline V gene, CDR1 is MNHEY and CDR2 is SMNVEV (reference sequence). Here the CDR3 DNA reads TGTGCCAGCAGTGCCACAGGGTCCTTCTCGCTGGCGCCCCAGCATTTT. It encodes CASSATGSFSLAPQHF.

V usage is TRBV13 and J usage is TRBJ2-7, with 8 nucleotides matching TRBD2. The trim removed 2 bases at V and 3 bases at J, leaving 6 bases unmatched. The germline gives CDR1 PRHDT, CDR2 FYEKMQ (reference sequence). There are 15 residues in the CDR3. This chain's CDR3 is CASSLLVAGGYEQYF. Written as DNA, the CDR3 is TGTGCCAGCAGCTTATTGGTTGCGGGGGGCTACGAGCAGTACTTC.